This passage covers 22 T cell receptor beta chains from one sample sequenced in a study of T cells in Graves' hyperthyroidism and ophthalmopathy. RNA transcripts provided the source from which TCR beta CDR3 regions were amplified. First-round RT-PCR with HTBI primers amplified the TCR CDR3 region. One entry per CDR3 protein results from TCRdb running MiXCR on the multiplex PCR reads. This sample carries approximately 600,000 distinct CDR3 sequences, approximately 14% of them seen once, and the ten largest clones take around 4.5%. Sequenced input: blood. Every receptor here comes from a woman between 35 and 50 years old with Graves' ophthalmopathy.

CDR3 in DNA: TGTGCCAGCAGCTTAGATCAGGGGCATTCCTACGAGCAGTACTTC. Amino acid sequence: CASSLDQGHSYEQYF. The rearrangement links TRBV11-2 to TRBJ2-7; tentatively, D is TRBD1 (6 bases). Germline loops: CDR1 SGHAT, CDR2 FQNNGV. V dropped 0 bases and J dropped 1 base, with 10 bases sitting between them. This CDR3 has 15 residues.

The chain links TRBV9 to TRBJ1-1, with TRBD1 identical over 11 bases. This CDR3 spans 17 amino acids. With 0 bases clipped from V and 8 bases from J, the junction kept 12 bases outside the gene matches. CDR1 and CDR2 (germline): SGDLS, YYNGEE. The CDR3 nucleotides read TGTGCCAGCAGCGTAGGACCCCCGCTGGGACAGGGGGTAGAAGCTTTCTTT. Its protein product is CASSVGPPLGQGVEAFF.

As DNA, the CDR3 is TGTGCCACCAGCACCGACCAAATTGGGGAGGGAGCCAAAAACATTCAGTACTTC. Its protein product is CATSTDQIGEGAKNIQYF. The genes are TRBV15 and TRBJ2-4; 7 positions match TRBD2. The CDR3 runs 18 residues. V shed 4 bases and J 0 bases; nucleotides not matched to a gene: 12. The germline gives CDR1 LNHNV, CDR2 YYDKDF (reference sequence).

This clonotype was detected ten times or more. The genes are TRBV29-1 and TRBJ1-1, with D tentatively TRBD1 (6 bases). This CDR3 comprises 12 residues. Between the trimmed V and J ends, which lost 5 bases and 5 bases, there was a span of 12 bases. CDR1 SQVTM and CDR2 ANQGSEA come from the germline V gene. The chain's CDR3 is CSVTVQGTEAFF. The DNA for the CDR3 is TGCAGCGTTACCGTACAGGGAACTGAAGCTTTCTTT.

This clonotype was recorded many times. The chain has TRBV29-1 and TRBJ2-7; D gene uncertain. The CDR3 runs 14 residues. Germline V gene lookup returns CDR1 SQVTM and CDR2 ANQGSEA. The germline V and J ends were trimmed by 0 bases and 4 bases, with 13 bases remaining between them. The chain's CDR3 is CSVEDRKGGYEQYF. As DNA, the CDR3 is TGCAGCGTTGAAGATCGAAAGGGTGGGTACGAGCAGTACTTC.

This clonotype has a count of ten or more. The chain employs TRBV6-5 and TRBJ1-1; D is uncertain. From germline, CDR1 is MNHEY and CDR2 SVGAGI. This CDR3 spans 12 amino acids. The germline V and J ends were trimmed by 1 base and 2 bases, with 2 bases remaining between them. DNA for the CDR3: TGTGCCAGCAGTTACTTTAACACTGAAGCTTTCTTT. Protein: CASSYFNTEAFF.

This clonotype has only a few counts. The genes are TRBV29-1 and TRBJ1-1, with a possible D match to TRBD1 (6 bases). This CDR3 is 13 amino acids long. The V and J ends lost 7 bases and 2 bases respectively, with 14 bases between them. Germline V gene data show CDR1 as SQVTM and CDR2 as ANQGSEA. The CDR3 loop is CSGIDRPNTEAFF. The CDR3 bases are TGCAGCGGTATAGACAGGCCCAACACTGAAGCTTTCTTT.

The sample holds a few counts of this clonotype. The chain recombines TRBV7-3 with TRBJ1-1; D is perhaps TRBD1 (5 bases). The CDR3 is made up of 16 amino acids. Germline V gives CDR1 SGHTA, CDR2 FQGTGA. V gave up 5 bases and J gave up 8 bases, with 24 bases separating them. The CDR3 sequence is CASSPSGGPGVHEAFF. The CDR3 nucleotides are TGTGCCAGCAGCCCATCGGGGGGACCGGGGGTCCACGAAGCTTTCTTT. The entire variable domain, with the rest obtained from reference TRBV7-3 and TRBJ1-1, is as follows: GAGVSQTPSNKVTEKGKYVELRCDPISGHTALYWYRQSLGQGPEFLIYFQGTGAADDSGLPNDRFFAVRPEGSVSTLKIQRTERGDSAVYLCASSPSGGPGVHEAFFGQGTRLTVV.

Here the CDR3 reads CASSPLEGHYMNTEAFF. The CDR3 DNA reads as TGTGCCAGCTCACCACTGGAGGGGCATTACATGAACACTGAAGCTTTCTTT. This rearrangement joins TRBV18 to TRBJ1-1; TRBD1 is a possible D gene (5 bases). Germline values: CDR1 KGHSH, CDR2 LQKENI. The V end lost 1 base, the J end lost 0 bases, and 15 bases lay between the germline ends. The CDR3 consists of 17 residues.

This clonotype was detected many times. The chain links TRBV30 to TRBJ2-7, with D tentatively TRBD2 (5 bases). V shed 3 bases and J shed 2 bases, with 14 bases lying between them. The germline V gene encodes CDR1 GTSNPN and CDR2 SVGIG (reference sequence). The CDR3 totals 14 residues. The CDR3 loop is CAWRTDYKTYEQYF. DNA for the CDR3: TGTGCCTGGAGGACCGACTATAAGACCTACGAGCAGTACTTC. Full variable domain (rest looked up from reference TRBV30 and TRBJ2-7): SQTIHQWPATLVQPVGSPLSLECTVEGTSNPNLYWYRQAAGRGLQLLFYSVGIGQISSEVPQNLSASRPQDRQFILSSKKLLLSDSGFYLCAWRTDYKTYEQYFGPGTRLTVT.

This chain connects TRBV4-1 to TRBJ1-2; TRBD1 is a possible D gene (5 bases). V was pared by 4 bases and J by 0 bases, with 15 bases between. Per germline, CDR1 MGHRA and CDR2 YSYEKL. The CDR3 has 16 residues. The CDR3 spells CASSLVKGIANYGYTF. The CDR3 DNA sequence: TGCGCCAGCAGCCTTGTGAAGGGGATAGCTAACTATGGCTACACCTTC.

This chain connects TRBV10-3 to TRBJ2-3; D uncertain. Germline V gene data show CDR1 as ENHRY and CDR2 as SYGVKD. The CDR3 sequence is 12 residues long. The V gene lost 0 bases and the J gene lost 5 bases, with 3 bases spanning the gap. The CDR3 region has the DNA TGTGCCATCAGTGAGTCGGTAGATACGCAGTATTTT. It yields the protein CAISESVDTQYF.

This clonotype was seen at least ten times. This chain joins TRBV27 and TRBJ2-7; 8 bases line up with TRBD2. Germline CDR1 reads MNHEY; CDR2 reads SMNVEV (reference sequence). With V trimmed by 10 bases and J by 2 bases, 10 bases remained unmatched. The CDR3 runs to 14 residues. The CDR3 DNA is TGTGCCACCACGCCGGGGGGGTTACCCTACGAGCAGTACTTC. Protein: CATTPGGLPYEQYF.

This clonotype appeared many times. This chain links TRBV29-1 with TRBJ2-7; either TRBD1 or TRBD2 may supply D (7 bases each). Looked up from germline, CDR1 is SQVTM and CDR2 is ANQGSEA. The CDR3 is 17 residues long. Trimming removed 1 base from V and 2 bases from J, with 21 bases in between. DNA of the CDR3: TGCAGCGTTGAAGTGGACAGGCCGGGACTAACCACCTACGAGCAGTACTTC. It is translated as CSVEVDRPGLTTYEQYF.

In this sample, this clonotype turned up many times. V usage is TRBV30 and J usage is TRBJ1-1; D might be TRBD1 (6 bases). This CDR3 contains 13 residues. CDR1 is GTSNPN and CDR2 is SVGIG in the germline V gene (reference sequence). The V gene lost 1 base and the J gene lost 3 bases, with 9 bases spanning the gap. The chain's CDR3 is CAWSADSHTEAFF. CDR3 nucleotides: TGTGCCTGGAGTGCGGACAGCCACACTGAAGCTTTCTTT. Based on the CDR3 plus reference TRBV30 and TRBJ1-1, the full variable domain is SQTIHQWPATLVQPVGSPLSLECTVEGTSNPNLYWYRQAAGRGLQLLFYSVGIGQISSEVPQNLSASRPQDRQFILSSKKLLLSDSGFYLCAWSADSHTEAFFGQGTRLTVV.

This clonotype showed up many times. The chain employs TRBV29-1 and TRBJ2-5; the match to TRBD2 covers 14 bases. Germline CDR1 and CDR2: SQVTM and ANQGSEA. CDR3 size: 13 residues. The V segment lost 7 bases and the J segment 4 bases; nucleotides outside the gene matches: 2. CDR3 sequence reads: CSGGLAGGETQYF. CDR3 sequence (DNA): TGCAGCGGCGGACTAGCGGGAGGAGAGACCCAGTACTTC.

This clonotype was found many times. In DNA, the CDR3 is TGTGCCAGCAGTTCCCACTCCCCGGGGACTGAAGCTTTCTTT. Amino acid sequence: CASSSHSPGTEAFF. This sequence joins TRBV28 and TRBJ1-1; unclear D gene. Per the germline V gene, CDR1 is MDHEN and CDR2 is SYDVKM. V dropped 4 bases and J dropped 5 bases, with 14 bases sitting between them. The CDR3 runs to 14 residues.

This clonotype came up many times. The genes are TRBV12-3 or TRBV12-4 and TRBJ1-5, with a possible D match to TRBD1 (5 bases). The CDR3 totals 16 residues. Trimming took 7 bases from V and 7 from J, leaving 23 bases between them. The CDR3 here is CASTQTGTWIRQPQHF. The CDR3 DNA reads TGTGCCAGCACCCAAACCGGGACCTGGATCCGCCAGCCCCAGCATTTT.

The chain recombines TRBV27 with TRBJ1-1; D remains ambiguous. The V gene's germline CDR1 is MNHEY and CDR2 SMNVEV (reference sequence). V shed 4 bases and J shed 1 base, with 10 bases lying between them. The CDR3 has 14 amino acids. The CDR3 DNA sequence: TGTGCCAGCAGTTCTGTCTACAGGAACACTGAAGCTTTCTTT. This codes for CASSSVYRNTEAFF.

This clonotype has at least ten counts. A read error may produce the germline difference seen at one junction end. J is TRBJ2-7 and V is TRBV5-1; D is perhaps TRBD2 (5 bases). This CDR3 has 14 residues. The germline V gene has CDR1 SGHRS and CDR2 YFSETQ. The CDR3 DNA follows: TGTGCCAGCAGCTTAGGAAGGGAGTCCTACGAGCAGTACTTC. Protein sequence: CASSLGRESYEQYF.

This clonotype was counted at least ten times. The genes are TRBV6-5 and TRBJ1-1, with a weak D call TRBD1 (5 bases). This CDR3 is 14 amino acids long. V gave up 7 bases and J gave up 4 bases, with 16 bases separating them. Germline V gene sequence: CDR1 MNHEY, CDR2 SVGAGI. CDR3 sequence: CASTWGIMGTEAFF. CDR3 DNA sequence: TGTGCCAGCACTTGGGGCATAATGGGCACTGAAGCTTTCTTT.

This clonotype was seen a handful of times. This chain links TRBV6-1 with TRBJ1-1; possibly TRBD1 for D (5 bases). There are 15 residues in the CDR3. The V end lost 0 bases, the J end lost 2 bases, and 10 bases lay between the germline ends. Germline values: CDR1 MNHNS, CDR2 SASEGT. The CDR3, as DNA: TGTGCCAGCAGTGAAGCCGGGGCAGCCAACACTGAAGCTTTCTTT. Translated, it gives CASSEAGAANTEAFF.